This T cell receptor (beta chain) originates from a study of identifying expanded T cells in peripheral blood. Study outcomes and limitations: Differentially abundant clones: about 1.2 between replicates, about 17 at 2 to 3 weeks, 19 to 20 at four. Across healthy donors, higher total template counts meant significantly greater approximately two-week count variance.

Concerning this clone: The target antigen is unknown.

The CDR3 is 11 residues long. V was trimmed by 5 bases and J by 4 bases, leaving 5 bases between them. Germline loops: CDR1 LNHDA, CDR2 SQIVND (reference sequence). No infections or other immune events were documented during collection. Using immunoSEQ multiplex PCR, the repertoire was profiled, and TCRdb retains in-frame clones only, with some absent. The sample has around 84,000 clones, 70% to 90% seen once. This TCR derives from a person aged 18 to 75 in good health. This chain connects TRBV19 to TRBJ1-2; D not certain. The sample taken for sequencing was blood. The CDR3 nucleotides read TGTGCCAGTAGTTTGACCTATGGCTACACCTTC. As protein: CASSLTYGYTF.